These 30 T cell receptor beta chains were sequenced from one sample in a study of blood T cell repertoires in COVID-19. The protocol was immunoSEQ multiplex PCR, while the TCRdb copy is restricted to in-frame clones and leaves out a portion. The sample lists over 450,000 clones; about 88% were seen once. Source material: peripheral blood. The receptors were sampled from a woman aged 45-59 years with COVID-19, enrolled during active disease.

The chain links TRBV5-1 to TRBJ2-2; 10 positions match TRBD1. The junction had 8 bases not matched to a gene; V was cut back by 0 bases and J by 9 bases. In germline, CDR1 is SGHRS, CDR2 YFSETQ. The CDR3 runs to 16 residues. CDR3 nucleotide sequence: TGCGCCAGCAGCTTGGGGGGACAGGGGAAGTCCCGGGAGCTGTTTTTT. This sequence encodes CASSLGGQGKSRELFF. The full variable domain, its missing parts supplied by reference TRBV5-1 and TRBJ2-2, is KAGVTQTPRYLIKTRGQQVTLSCSPISGHRSVSWYQQTPGQGLQFLFEYFSETQRNKGNFPGRFSGRQFSNSRSEMNVSTLELGDSALYLCASSLGGQGKSRELFFGEGSRLTVL.

The rearrangement joins TRBV4-2 to TRBJ1-3; D is perhaps TRBD1 (5 bases). Germline assignment: CDR1 LGHNA and CDR2 YNFKEQ. This CDR3 contains 15 residues. Trimming took 0 bases from V and 8 from J, leaving 14 bases between them. CDR3 sequence reads: CASSQEAGLSDTIYF. The CDR3 DNA reads as TGTGCCAGCAGCCAAGAGGCAGGGTTAAGTGACACCATATATTTT.

The chain employs TRBV5-6 and TRBJ1-5; unclear D gene. V dropped 0 bases and J dropped 2 bases, with 9 bases sitting between them. CDR1 SGHDT and CDR2 YYEEEE come from the germline V gene. The CDR3 is 15 amino acids. CDR3 protein: CASSLAREGNQPQHF. In DNA, the CDR3 is TGTGCCAGCAGCTTGGCCCGAGAGGGCAATCAGCCCCAGCATTTT.

The CDR3 region is CASITGEAYGYTF. The CDR3 DNA sequence: TGTGCCAGCATTACAGGGGAAGCCTATGGCTACACCTTC. The chain uses TRBV2 and TRBJ1-2; 7 positions match TRBD1. Germline lookup yields CDR1 SNHLY and CDR2 FYNNEI. V trimming: 7 bases; J trimming: 4 bases; junction bases outside the gene matches: 6. The CDR3 covers 13 residues.

The rearrangement links TRBV5-1 to TRBJ1-1, with TRBD1 matching 7 bases. Germline lookup yields CDR1 SGHRS and CDR2 YFSETQ. This CDR3 comprises 15 residues. Trimming at V came to 0 bases and at J to 4 bases, leaving 6 bases not matched to a gene. CDR3 loop: CASSLAQGPITEAFF. CDR3 nucleotide sequence: TGCGCCAGCAGCTTGGCACAGGGGCCCATCACTGAAGCTTTCTTT.

The rearrangement links TRBV5-4 to TRBJ2-2, with TRBD1 identical over 9 bases. V lost 0 bases to trimming and J lost 2 bases; unmatched junction nucleotides: 5. CDR1 and CDR2 (germline): SGHNT, YYREEE (reference sequence). The CDR3 sequence is 17 residues long. The CDR3 nucleotides are TGTGCCAGCAGCTTGGGCGACACAGGGGGCAACACCGGGGAGCTGTTTTTT. It encodes CASSLGDTGGNTGELFF.

This clone has just a few counts. V and J are TRBV11-3 and TRBJ2-7, with D maybe TRBD2 (5 bases). The V end lost 1 base, the J end lost 6 bases, and 13 bases lay between the germline ends. Germline CDR1 and CDR2: SGHNT and YENEEA. The CDR3 totals 14 residues. CDR3 region: CASSLGQAGGEQYF. DNA of the CDR3: TGTGCCAGCAGCTTAGGGCAGGCCGGAGGCGAGCAGTACTTC.

This clone was counted a few times. V gene TRBV7-9 combines with J gene TRBJ1-5, with 7 bases matching TRBD1. Trimming cost V 9 bases and J 1 base; bases outside gene matches: 6. Looked up from germline, CDR1 is SEHNR and CDR2 is FQNEAQ (reference sequence). This CDR3 has 14 residues. The CDR3 bases are TGTGCCAGTGACAGGGCTGGAAGCAATCAGCCCCAGCATTTT. It is translated as CASDRAGSNQPQHF.

The J gene is TRBJ1-2, the V gene TRBV28; no reliable D call. CDR3 length: 13 amino acids. The germline V gene encodes CDR1 MDHEN and CDR2 SYDVKM. Trimming removed 5 bases at V and 2 bases at J, with 9 bases between. The CDR3 loop is CASSKRLNYGYTF. CDR3 sequence (DNA): TGTGCCAGCAGTAAACGGTTAAACTATGGCTACACCTTC.

This clone was found a few times. This CDR3 reads CASSLELGTGYYGYTF. DNA for the CDR3: TGTGCCAGCAGCTTAGAGCTGGGGACAGGTTACTATGGCTACACCTTC. This chain links TRBV11-2 with TRBJ1-2, with 8 bases aligning to TRBD1. Germline V gene sequence: CDR1 SGHAT, CDR2 FQNNGV. The CDR3 has 16 residues. The V segment lost 0 bases and the J segment 3 bases; nucleotides outside the gene matches: 6.

This chain uses TRBV11-2 with TRBJ2-1; 7 positions agree with TRBD1. The trim removed 3 bases at V and 15 bases at J, leaving 5 bases unmatched. The CDR3 is made up of 11 amino acids. Germline lookup yields CDR1 SGHAT and CDR2 FQNNGV. Here the CDR3 reads CASSFDRVAFF. CDR3 nucleotides: TGTGCCAGCAGCTTTGACAGGGTAGCGTTCTTC.

The chain recombines TRBV6-5 with TRBJ1-1, with 7 bases aligning to TRBD1. Germline assignment: CDR1 MNHEY and CDR2 SVGAGI. J gave up 4 bases and V 3 bases, and 5 bases lay outside the gene matches. There are 14 residues in the CDR3. The CDR3 loop is CASSYRDRVTEAFF. For the CDR3, the DNA is TGTGCCAGCAGTTATCGGGACAGAGTCACTGAAGCTTTCTTT.

This chain links TRBV18 with TRBJ1-2, with a possible D match to TRBD1 (5 bases). There are 13 residues in the CDR3. Germline CDR1 reads KGHSH; CDR2 reads LQKENI. V was cut by 3 bases and J by 4 bases, with 9 bases left in between. The CDR3 sequence: CASSPGEGYGYTF. CDR3 bases: TGTGCCAGCTCACCGGGGGAGGGCTATGGCTACACCTTC.

CDR3 DNA sequence: TGTGCCAGCAGCTTGGCGGTCGTTAGCACAGATACGCAGTATTTT. Translating gives CASSLAVVSTDTQYF. V and J are TRBV5-4 and TRBJ2-3; the D is unclear. The CDR3 spans 15 residues. The V end lost 0 bases, the J end lost 0 bases, and 8 bases lay between the germline ends. The V gene's germline CDR1 is SGHNT and CDR2 YYREEE (reference sequence).

The V gene is TRBV30, the J gene TRBJ1-2; D gene uncertain. The CDR3 length is 12 residues. The ends were cut back, 2 bases at V and 5 bases at J, with 9 bases in the middle. Per germline, CDR1 GTSNPN and CDR2 SVGIG (reference sequence). CDR3 in amino acids: CAWSTVLYGYTF. In DNA form, the CDR3 reads TGTGCCTGGAGTACAGTCCTTTATGGCTACACCTTC.

The chain carries TRBV9 and TRBJ1-1; no clear D. The V end was cut by 0 bases, the J end by 7 bases, with 10 bases between. This CDR3 contains 13 residues. Germline loops: CDR1 SGDLS, CDR2 YYNGEE. The CDR3 is CASSVDSGFEAFF. In nucleotides, the CDR3 is TGTGCCAGCAGCGTAGACAGTGGCTTTGAAGCTTTCTTT.

The chain carries TRBV10-3 and TRBJ2-7, with 9 positions matching TRBD1. Germline V gene lookup returns CDR1 ENHRY and CDR2 SYGVKD. The V segment lost 2 bases and the J segment 5 bases; nucleotides outside the gene matches: 1. The CDR3 has 13 amino acids. The CDR3 here is CAISEDRGNEQYF. The CDR3 coding sequence is TGTGCCATCAGTGAGGACAGGGGGAACGAGCAGTACTTC.

The DNA of the CDR3 is TGTGCCTGGAGTGTAGCGGGGGCGCGAGACTATGGCTACACCTTC. Translated, it gives CAWSVAGARDYGYTF. This chain links TRBV30 with TRBJ1-2; a weak D match, TRBD1 (6 bases). Germline loops: CDR1 GTSNPN, CDR2 SVGIG (reference sequence). V was shortened by 0 bases and J by 3 bases, with 14 bases between the two germline ends. This CDR3 is 15 amino acids long.

The V gene is TRBV27, the J gene TRBJ2-1, with TRBD2 matching over 9 bases. The V and J ends lost 6 bases and 7 bases, in that order; junction bases with no gene match: 10. Germline values: CDR1 MNHEY, CDR2 SMNVEV (reference sequence). This CDR3 comprises 15 residues. The CDR3 DNA reads as TGTGCCAGCAGCTCCGGCGGGGGGGCCGTAAATGAGCAGTTCTTC. It specifies CASSSGGGAVNEQFF.

This chain's CDR3 is CASSGQGNTEAFF. The CDR3 coding sequence is TGTGCCAGCAGCGGACAGGGAAACACTGAAGCTTTCTTT. V usage is TRBV9 and J usage is TRBJ1-1; 7 nucleotides match TRBD1. V shed 3 bases and J 2 bases; nucleotides not matched to a gene: 1. CDR3 length: 13 residues. Germline loops: CDR1 SGDLS, CDR2 YYNGEE.

The rearrangement uses TRBV19 and TRBJ1-6; D is perhaps TRBD1 (6 bases). Trimming shortened V by 11 bases and J by 10 bases, and 18 bases separated the two germline ends. Germline CDR1 reads LNHDA; CDR2 reads SQIVND (reference sequence). The length of the CDR3 is 13 residues. In DNA form, the CDR3 reads TGTGCCGCCCGACAGGCCGGTGGGTCACCCCTCCACTTT. This encodes CAARQAGGSPLHF.

The chain links TRBV24-1 to TRBJ1-2; D gene uncertain. Germline loops: CDR1 KGHDR, CDR2 SFDVKD. Trimming removed 2 bases from V and 2 bases from J, with 8 bases in between. This CDR3 is built from 14 residues. The CDR3 DNA reads TGTGCCACCAGTGATTCCGGAGTAAACTATGGCTACACCTTC. It encodes CATSDSGVNYGYTF.

V usage is TRBV9 and J usage is TRBJ2-3, with D maybe TRBD1 (5 bases). CDR1 is SGDLS, CDR2 YYNGEE, per germline. Trimming removed 3 bases at V and 2 bases at J, with 22 bases between. The CDR3 contains 18 residues. The CDR3 DNA reads as TGTGCCAGCAGCGGTAACAGGCGAGGCAGACGAGACACAGATACGCAGTATTTT. Amino acid sequence: CASSGNRRGRRDTDTQYF.

This rearrangement joins TRBV9 to TRBJ2-7; TRBD1 matches 12 bases. Per the germline V gene, CDR1 is SGDLS and CDR2 is YYNGEE. CDR3 length: 14 amino acids. With V trimmed by 6 bases and J by 7 bases, 8 bases remained unmatched. CDR3 region: CASTPGTGGGEQYF. The CDR3 DNA follows: TGTGCCAGCACCCCCGGGACAGGGGGCGGGGAGCAGTACTTC.

The chain employs TRBV28 and TRBJ1-1, with D perhaps TRBD1 (5 bases). Trimming took off 6 bases at V and 0 bases at J, with 14 bases between the two ends. This CDR3 region has 15 residues. Germline CDR1 is MDHEN and CDR2 is SYDVKM. CDR3 nucleotides: TGTGCCAGCAGCGCCCTAGGGGCAATGAACACTGAAGCTTTCTTT. Its protein product is CASSALGAMNTEAFF.

In DNA, the CDR3 is TGTGCCAGCAGAGAGGACAGCTCTGGGGCCAACGTCCTGACTTTC. It is translated as CASREDSSGANVLTF. The rearrangement uses TRBV6-5 and TRBJ2-6; possible D gene TRBD1, 6 bases. Germline loops: CDR1 MNHEY, CDR2 SVGAGI. CDR3 length: 15 amino acids. The V end lost 6 bases, the J end lost 0 bases, and 9 bases lay between the germline ends.

This chain links TRBV6-4 with TRBJ2-2, with 8 bases identical to TRBD2. The CDR3 spans 15 residues. Trimming cost V 6 bases and J 1 base; bases outside gene matches: 4. Germline V gives CDR1 MRHNA, CDR2 SNTAGT. CDR3 amino acids: CASRTSGGNTGELFF. CDR3 DNA: TGTGCCAGCAGGACGAGCGGGGGGAACACCGGGGAGCTGTTTTTT.

The genes are TRBV6-5 and TRBJ2-5; the D gene is possibly TRBD1 (5 bases). The V end was cut by 6 bases, the J end by 5 bases, with 13 bases between. The CDR3 has 13 residues. Germline CDR1 and CDR2: MNHEY and SVGAGI. CDR3 in amino acids: CASSSTGLETQYF. In DNA, the CDR3 is TGTGCCAGCAGCTCCACAGGATTGGAGACCCAGTACTTC.

J is TRBJ2-7 and V is TRBV11-2; a weak D match, TRBD1 (8 bases). The CDR3 length is 14 residues. Per germline, CDR1 SGHAT and CDR2 FQNNGV. V lost 5 bases and J lost 6, with 17 bases in between. For the CDR3, the DNA is TGTGCCAGCAGCCCTGGACAGGGAGGGCTCGAGCAGTACTTC. It specifies CASSPGQGGLEQYF.

The rearrangement joins TRBV11-2 to TRBJ2-2, with D uncertain. V was clipped by 3 bases and J by 0 bases, with 8 bases between them. CDR1 SGHAT and CDR2 FQNNGV come from the germline V gene. The CDR3 is 15 amino acids. The CDR3 sequence is CASSFTTANTGELFF. Here the CDR3 DNA reads TGTGCCAGCAGCTTTACTACCGCGAACACCGGGGAGCTGTTTTTT.